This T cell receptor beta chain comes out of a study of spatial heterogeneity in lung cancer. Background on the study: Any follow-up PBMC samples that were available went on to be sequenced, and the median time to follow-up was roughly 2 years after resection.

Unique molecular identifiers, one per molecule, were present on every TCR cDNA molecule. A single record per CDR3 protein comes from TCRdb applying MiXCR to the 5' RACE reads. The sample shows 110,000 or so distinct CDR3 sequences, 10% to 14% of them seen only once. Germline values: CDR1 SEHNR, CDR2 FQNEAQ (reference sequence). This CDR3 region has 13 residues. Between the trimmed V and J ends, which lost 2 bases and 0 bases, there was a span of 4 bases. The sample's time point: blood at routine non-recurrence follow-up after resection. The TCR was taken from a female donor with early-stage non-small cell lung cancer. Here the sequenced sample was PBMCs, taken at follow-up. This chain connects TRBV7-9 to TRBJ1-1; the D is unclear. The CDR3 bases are TGTGCCAGCAGCTTAACGATGAACACTGAAGCTTTCTTT. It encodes CASSLTMNTEAFF.